The entry below gives a single T cell receptor beta chain sequence along with its context. Its antigen is still unknown. The sample originates from a study of siplizumab effects on memory and regulatory T cells. Study-wide findings and caveats: The authors did not confirm suppressive function in proliferating Tregs from siplizumab cultures. In controls, 25% to 30% of mappable alloreactive CD4+ clones were Treg-derived on average, versus about 69% with siplizumab. Unstimulated naive T cells seemed to show more diversity than memory cells did, and they also seemed to be among the major contributors to the alloresponse.

Germline V lookup: CDR1 SNHLY, CDR2 FYNNEI. This CDR3 contains 12 residues. V lost 7 bases to trimming and J lost 8 bases, with 11 bases between them. Around 100,000 TCR templates underwent assay in each sample. Profiled with immunoSEQ multiplex PCR; TCRdb holds only in-frame clones, not every one. The profile shows 100,000 or so clones, 90% to 95% of them singletons. The J gene is TRBJ1-4, the V gene TRBV2; D call uncertain. This TCR was recovered from a human donor in good health. The source material was Tregs sorted from blood. The CDR3 coding sequence is TGTGCCAGCAAAAGGGTCTACGAAAAACTGTTTTTT. This sequence encodes CASKRVYEKLFF.